Listed below are T cell receptor beta chains from one sample, sequenced in a study of blood T cell repertoires in COVID-19. Sequencing was performed with immunoSEQ multiplex PCR; in TCRdb, only in-frame clones are kept and a portion is missing. The table has about 40,000 clones, around 90% seen once. Sequenced: peripheral blood. The receptors here all came from a woman younger than 45 in a cohort sampled during active COVID-19. Each CDR3 is given with its conserved first and last residue. The D gene is left open where the match is weak. A clone size is listed for some rows: how often the clone was seen (once, few, many), or a class if it is expanded.

>-|TRBD2|TRBV11-2|TRBJ2-3
TGTGCCAGCAGCCTCTCAGCGGGACCAACAGATACGCAGTATTTT
CASSLSAGPTDTQYF
>-|TRBD2|TRBV19|TRBJ2-1
TGTGCCAGCACTAGCGGGCGAAGCTCCTACAATGAGCAGTTCTTC
CASTSGRSSYNEQFF
>-|TRBD1|TRBV14|TRBJ1-2
TGTGCCAGCAGCCAGGGTGGACAGGGGGCAGGTGGCTACACCTTC
CASSQGGQGAGGYTF
>-|TRBD2|TRBV7-3|TRBJ2-1
TGTGCCAGCAGCGGGGAGCCAACTAGCGTTAGCTCCTACAATGAGCAGTTCTTC
CASSGEPTSVSSYNEQFF
>-|TRBD2|TRBV24-1|TRBJ2-1
TGTGCCACCAGTGACCTTCTAGCGGGAGGACCCAATGAGCAGTTCTTC
CATSDLLAGGPNEQFF
>-|-|TRBV7-2|TRBJ1-5
TGTGCCAGCAGCTTCGGTTTTATGGAGCCCCAGCATTTT
CASSFGFMEPQHF
>-|-|TRBV5-4|TRBJ2-1
TGTGCCAGCAGCTTGGGGGGGCCGGGACAAAGCTCCTACAATGAGCAGTTCTTC
CASSLGGPGQSSYNEQFF
>-|-|TRBV6-6|TRBJ2-7
TGTGCCAGCACCAACCTGGGCGACAATTCCAACGAGCAGTACTTC
CASTNLGDNSNEQYF
>-|-|TRBV3-1/TRBV3-2|TRBJ2-4
TGTGCCAGCAGCCGAGAATCCTTAGCCAAAAACATTCAGTACTTC
CASSRESLAKNIQYF
>-|-|TRBV30|TRBJ1-3
TGTGCCTGGAGTGTAGGACCGGACTCGGGTGGAAACACCATATATTTT
CAWSVGPDSGGNTIYF
>-|-|TRBV6-1|TRBJ1-4
TGTGCCAGCAGTCAATATGAAAAACTGTTTTTT
CASSQYEKLFF
>-|TRBD2|TRBV27|TRBJ2-5
TGTGCCAGCCGGACTAGCGGGAGGTGGGAGACCCAGTACTTC
CASRTSGRWETQYF
>-|TRBD2|TRBV30|TRBJ2-1
TGTGCCTGGAGTACACGGCTAGCGGGAGCCAGGAATGAGCAGTTCTTC
CAWSTRLAGARNEQFF
>-|TRBD2|TRBV3-1/TRBV3-2|TRBJ2-1
TGTGCCAGCAGCCAATATGACGAGTTGGGACTAGACTACAATGAGCAGTTCTTC
CASSQYDELGLDYNEQFF
>-|TRBD2|TRBV2|TRBJ2-1
TGTGCCAGCAGTGCTTACCGGGAGGTAAATGAGCAGTTCTTC
CASSAYREVNEQFF
>-|TRBD1|TRBV10-3|TRBJ2-7
TGTGCCATCAGTGGGACAGGGAGCTCCTACGAGCAGTACTTC
CAISGTGSSYEQYF
>-|TRBD2|TRBV19|TRBJ2-1
TGTGCCAGTAGTATCTCAGCGGGGGACTACAATGAGCAGTTCTTC
CASSISAGDYNEQFF
>-|-|TRBV6-2/TRBV6-3|TRBJ2-5
TGTGCCAGCAGTTACTCCCCAGGGCAAGAGACCCAGTACTTC
CASSYSPGQETQYF
>-|-|TRBV14|TRBJ2-7
TGTGCCAGCAGCCAAGCCCAGGGTAGGGGCTACGAGCAGTACTTC
CASSQAQGRGYEQYF
>-|-|TRBV4-2|TRBJ2-3
TGTGCCAGCAGCCAACGACTGGAGACTAGCACAGATACGCAGTATTTT
CASSQRLETSTDTQYF
>-|-|TRBV30|TRBJ1-5
TGTGCCTGGGGGCGACAGGGCAATCAGCCCCAGCATTTT
CAWGRQGNQPQHF
>-|TRBD2|TRBV27|TRBJ2-1
TGTGCCAGCAGCGGACTCCTAGCGGATTACAATGAGCAGTTCTTC
CASSGLLADYNEQFF
>-|TRBD2|TRBV9|TRBJ2-5
TGTGCCAGCAGCGTAGAGATAGCGGGACAAGAGACCCAGTACTTC
CASSVEIAGQETQYF
>-|-|TRBV7-8|TRBJ2-7
TGTGCCAGCAGCACCGGGATTTCAATTTCCTACGAGCAGTACTTC
CASSTGISISYEQYF
>-|-|TRBV15|TRBJ2-3
TGTGCCACCAGCAGAGAGGATGTGCGGGTTTTCGGAGATACGCAGTATTTT
CATSREDVRVFGDTQYF
>-|-|TRBV28|TRBJ1-2
TGTGCCAGCAGTTTATCCCCAAGGGAGTCATCGGCTCGTGGCTACACCTTC
CASSLSPRESSARGYTF
>-|TRBD2|TRBV5-5|TRBJ2-7
TGTGCCAGCAGCCCCGGACTAGCGGGAGGACTGCTTACCTACGAGCAGTACTTC
CASSPGLAGGLLTYEQYF
>-|TRBD2|TRBV18|TRBJ2-1
TGTGCCAGCTCACGGACTAGCGGTTACAATGAGCAGTTCTTC
CASSRTSGYNEQFF
>-|TRBD1|TRBV27|TRBJ1-2
TGTGCCAGCAGCACCTACACTTCCGGGACAGGGGCGCGCGGCTACACCTTC
CASSTYTSGTGARGYTF
>-|-|TRBV18|TRBJ2-7
TGTGCCAGCTCACCTTCACCGAGCTCCTACGAGCAGTACTTC
CASSPSPSSYEQYF
>-|TRBD2|TRBV6-5|TRBJ2-1
TGTGCCAGCACCGACAGGGTAGCGGGAGATTATGAGCAGTTCTTC
CASTDRVAGDYEQFF
>-|-|TRBV11-2|TRBJ2-5
TGTGCCAGCAGCCCGGGATTGCCGGGAACCGGTTTAACAGAGACCCAGTACTTC
CASSPGLPGTGLTETQYF
>-|-|TRBV9|TRBJ1-6
TGTGCCAGCAGCGCGGGGGGCAGGGACAATTCACCCCTCCACTTT
CASSAGGRDNSPLHF
>-|TRBD1|TRBV30|TRBJ1-2
TGTGCCTGGAGCGACGGGACAGGGGGCTGGTCAGGCGGCTACACCTTC
CAWSDGTGGWSGGYTF
>-|TRBD1|TRBV5-6|TRBJ1-2
TGTGCCAGCAGCTTACAAACCGGGACAGGGAGCTATGGCTACACCTTC
CASSLQTGTGSYGYTF
>-|TRBD1|TRBV27|TRBJ2-1
TGTGCCAGCAGTCCCGCCCTTCCGGACAGGGGGCTTTCGCCCCGCCGTTCCTACAATGAGCAGTTCTTC
CASSPALPDRGLSPRRSYNEQFF
>-|-|TRBV7-2|TRBJ1-5
TGTGCCAGCAGCTTACAGGGTGGACAGCCCCAGCATTTT
CASSLQGGQPQHF
>-|-|TRBV11-2|TRBJ1-2
TGTGCCAGCAGCTTAGGCCCGGCACAGGTACAGGGCTACACCTTC
CASSLGPAQVQGYTF
>-|TRBD1|TRBV29-1|TRBJ1-3
TGCAGCGTGGACAGGGCAAACACCATATATTTT
CSVDRANTIYF
>-|-|TRBV27|TRBJ2-5
TGTGCCGCAGGACAAGGGAAAGAGACCCAGTACTTC
CAAGQGKETQYF
>-|-|TRBV6-5|TRBJ2-3
TGTGCCAGCAGTCAGACTAGGAGCACAGATACGCAGTATTTT
CASSQTRSTDTQYF
>-|TRBD1|TRBV19|TRBJ2-1
TGTGCCAGTAGTTCCCGGGTAGGGGGCACCTACAATGAGCAGTTCTTC
CASSSRVGGTYNEQFF
>-|-|TRBV6-2/TRBV6-3|TRBJ2-3
TGTGCCAGCAGTTACGGGGCGTTAGCAGATACGCAGTATTTT
CASSYGALADTQYF
>-|TRBD2|TRBV7-9|TRBJ2-1
TGTGCCAGCAGCTTAGGACTAGCGGGAGGGCGCTCCTACAATGAGCAGTTCTTC
CASSLGLAGGRSYNEQFF
>-|TRBD1|TRBV19|TRBJ1-6
TGTGCCAGTAGTATGGACGACAGGGTGCCAGACTCACCCCTCCACTTT
CASSMDDRVPDSPLHF
>-|-|TRBV20-1|TRBJ1-2
TGCAGTGCTAGTGGTAACAAGAACTATGGCTACACCTTC
CSASGNKNYGYTF
>-|-|TRBV5-1|TRBJ1-1
TGCGCCAGCAGCTTTGGGGGGGCGAACACTGAAGCTTTCTTT
CASSFGGANTEAFF
>-|-|TRBV3-1/TRBV3-2|TRBJ1-2
TGTGCCAGCAGCCAAGATGGGCAGCAGCCCTATGGCTACACCTTC
CASSQDGQQPYGYTF
>once|TRBD1|TRBV18|TRBJ1-6
TGTGCCAGCTCACCCGTTGGAGGACAGGGTGGGAGGAATTCACCCCTCCACTTT
CASSPVGGQGGRNSPLHF
>-|TRBD1|TRBV2|TRBJ2-7
TGTGCCAGCCAGGGACAGTCGAAGAAGGCTACCTACGAGCAGTACTTC
CASQGQSKKATYEQYF
>-|-|TRBV6-4|TRBJ1-6
TGTGCCAGCAGTGACGAGGGAAAGACTAATTCACCCCTCCACTTT
CASSDEGKTNSPLHF
>few|-|TRBV6-6|TRBJ1-6
TGTGCCAGCAGTTACCATCCCGGACAGAATTCACCCCTCCACTTT
CASSYHPGQNSPLHF
>-|TRBD1|TRBV2|TRBJ2-7
TGTGCCAGCATCCCATACCCGACAGGGAGCTCCTACGAGCAGTACTTC
CASIPYPTGSSYEQYF
>-|-|TRBV9|TRBJ1-2
TGTGCCAGCAGCCTAACGAGGGTCGGAGAGGTTGGCTACACCTTC
CASSLTRVGEVGYTF